This is a list of T cell receptor beta chains from one sample in a study of cytomegalovirus exposure and HLA in healthy donors. Generated by immunoSEQ multiplex PCR, the TCRdb table keeps only in-frame clones and is missing some. The data hold around 170,000 clones, with about 72% observed a single time. Input material: PBMCs. The source of these receptors is a girl between 10 and 17 years old in good health and CMV-seronegative. Each CDR3 is given with its conserved first and last residue. D genes are given only for firm matches. Clone size is given for some rows only: seen once, a few or many times, or a class if the clone is expanded.

NA TRBJ2-1 TRBV5-1 TRBD2 CASSLVATSGGDEQFF TGCGCCAGCAGCTTGGTTGCGACTAGCGGGGGAGATGAGCAGTTCTTC
NA TRBJ2-6 TRBV27 NA CASSPEYGANVLTF TGTGCCAGCAGTCCCGAGTACGGGGCCAACGTCCTGACTTTC
NA TRBJ2-2 TRBV7-6 NA CASSEVGHWNTGELFF TGTGCCAGCAGCGAGGTAGGACACTGGAACACCGGGGAGCTGTTTTTT
NA TRBJ2-3 TRBV18 TRBD2 CASSPLAGGTDTQYF TGTGCCAGCTCGCCTCTAGCGGGGGGGACAGATACGCAGTATTTT
NA TRBJ1-2 TRBV7-2 NA CASSTAWRGGGYTF TGTGCCAGCAGCACCGCCTGGCGGGGAGGAGGCTACACCTTC
NA TRBJ2-7 TRBV18 NA CASSQSGLSSYEQYF TGTGCCAGCTCACAAAGCGGATTAAGCTCCTACGAGCAGTACTTC
NA TRBJ1-2 TRBV7-9 NA CASSLEQYYGYTF TGTGCCAGCAGCTTAGAACAGTACTATGGCTACACCTTC
few TRBJ2-5 TRBV5-6 NA CASSLRRDQETQYF TGTGCCAGCAGCTTGAGGCGGGACCAAGAGACCCAGTACTTC
NA TRBJ2-7 TRBV4-1 NA CASSPTLRPYEQYF TGCGCCAGCAGCCCTACTCTGAGGCCCTACGAGCAGTACTTC
few TRBJ2-5 TRBV30 NA CALGGGPQETQYF TGTGCCCTTGGTGGGGGCCCCCAAGAGACCCAGTACTTC
NA TRBJ1-6 TRBV19 NA CASSMRRPLNSPLHF TGTGCCAGTAGTATGAGGCGGCCCCTTAATTCACCCCTCCACTTT
NA TRBJ1-4 TRBV5-1 TRBD1 CASSWDRGLQTEKLFF TGCGCCAGCAGCTGGGACAGGGGCCTCCAAACTGAAAAACTGTTTTTT
NA TRBJ2-3 TRBV29-1 TRBD1 CSVERQGGPDTQYF TGCAGCGTTGAGCGACAGGGTGGACCAGATACGCAGTATTTT
few TRBJ1-5 TRBV5-4 NA CASSSETQGLQHF TGTGCCAGCAGCTCGGAAACCCAGGGGCTCCAGCATTTT
NA TRBJ1-5 TRBV5-1 TRBD1 CASSLEGQGTAQHF TGCGCCAGCAGCTTGGAAGGACAGGGTACAGCCCAGCATTTT
NA TRBJ2-5 TRBV19 NA CASSIGGDETQYF TGTGCCAGTAGTATAGGGGGGGACGAGACCCAGTACTTC
NA TRBJ1-5 TRBV27 NA CVSRSGVLSNQPQHF TGTGTCTCCAGGTCGGGGGTGTTAAGCAATCAGCCCCAGCATTTT
NA TRBJ2-1 TRBV29-1 TRBD2 CSVSPGLPYNEQFF TGCAGCGTCTCACCGGGACTACCGTACAATGAGCAGTTCTTC
NA TRBJ2-4 TRBV2 NA CASSPRSIQYF TGTGCCAGCAGTCCCAGGTCCATTCAGTACTTC
few TRBJ2-5 TRBV10-2 NA CASSRDRWETQYF TGCGCCAGCAGCCGAGACAGATGGGAGACCCAGTACTTC
few TRBJ2-7 TRBV4-2 NA CASSNRDYEQYF TGTGCCAGCAGCAACCGGGACTACGAGCAGTACTTC
NA TRBJ1-1 TRBV4-1 TRBD1 CASSQEGTGADEAFF TGCGCCAGCAGCCAAGAGGGGACAGGGGCGGACGAAGCTTTCTTT
NA TRBJ1-5 TRBV6-1 TRBD1 CASSGQTGARDNQPQHF TGTGCCAGCAGTGGACAGACAGGGGCTAGGGACAATCAGCCCCAGCATTTT
NA TRBJ1-3 TRBV5-1 NA CASSLRGGNTIYF TGCGCCAGCAGCCTTCGGGGGGGGAACACCATATATTTT
NA TRBJ2-7 TRBV15 TRBD2 CATSTIAGGYEQYF TGTGCCACCAGCACCATTGCGGGGGGCTACGAGCAGTACTTC
few TRBJ2-5 TRBV30 TRBD2 CAWSGYSGGGKTQYF TGTGCCTGGAGCGGGTATAGCGGGGGCGGAAAGACCCAGTACTTC
NA TRBJ2-3 TRBV18 NA CASSPQAADTQYF TGTGCCAGCTCACCCCAGGCCGCAGATACGCAGTATTTT
NA TRBJ2-5 TRBV7-7 TRBD1 CASSPRTGTVGETQYF TGTGCCAGCAGCCCCCGGACAGGGACAGTCGGAGAGACCCAGTACTTC
NA TRBJ2-2 TRBV2 NA CASSDLAKNTGELFF TGTGCCAGCAGTGACCTAGCGAAGAACACCGGGGAGCTGTTTTTT
NA TRBJ1-3 TRBV18 NA CASSPQGVAGNTIYF TGTGCCAGCTCACCACAGGGGGTCGCTGGAAACACCATATATTTT
NA TRBJ2-3 TRBV5-6 NA CASSHRGGWTDTQYF TGTGCCAGCAGCCACAGGGGGGGTTGGACAGATACGCAGTATTTT
few TRBJ2-5 TRBV7-2 NA CASSFWRPPLEETQYF TGTGCCAGCAGCTTTTGGCGGCCCCCGTTGGAGGAGACCCAGTACTTC
NA TRBJ1-5 TRBV11-2 NA CASSLRGSGQPQHF TGTGCCAGCAGCTTACGGGGTTCGGGCCAGCCCCAGCATTTT
NA TRBJ1-3 TRBV6-1 NA CASSEELTDSGNTIYF TGTGCCAGCAGTGAAGAACTGACTGACTCTGGAAACACCATATATTTT
NA TRBJ2-3 TRBV9 TRBD2 CASSVMTSADTQYF TGTGCCAGCAGCGTCATGACTAGCGCAGATACGCAGTATTTT
NA TRBJ2-7 TRBV18 TRBD1 CASSPTPGDSSYEQYF TGTGCCAGCTCACCAACTCCAGGGGACAGCTCCTACGAGCAGTACTTC
NA TRBJ2-7 TRBV5-1 TRBD2 CASSLGREGEQYF TGCGCCAGCAGCTTGGGTAGGGAGGGCGAGCAGTACTTC
NA TRBJ1-4 TRBV30 TRBD1 CALTGQSNEKLFF TGTGCCTTGACAGGGCAGTCTAATGAAAAACTGTTTTTT
NA TRBJ1-6 TRBV14 TRBD1 CASNHRGLYNSPLHF TGTGCCAGCAACCACAGGGGGCTCTATAATTCACCCCTCCACTTT
NA TRBJ1-2 TRBV30 TRBD1 CAWRRWDSTNYGYTF TGTGCCTGGAGGCGCTGGGACAGCACTAACTATGGCTACACCTTC
NA TRBJ2-7 TRBV10-1 NA CARGDWTYEQYF TGCGCCAGGGGGGACTGGACCTACGAGCAGTACTTC
NA TRBJ2-7 TRBV7-2 TRBD2 CASSLERGGAHEQYF TGTGCCAGCAGCTTAGAACGCGGGGGGGCTCACGAGCAGTACTTC
NA TRBJ1-2 TRBV6-6 NA CASSPGGEGGYTF TGTGCCAGCAGTCCTGGGGGGGAAGGGGGCTACACCTTC
few TRBJ1-1 TRBV28 NA CASSLDSITEAFF TGTGCCAGCAGTTTAGACAGTATCACTGAAGCTTTCTTT
NA TRBJ1-1 TRBV21-1 NA CASSPRGGTRIMNTEAFF TGTGCCAGCAGCCCCCGAGGAGGGACGAGAATTATGAACACTGAAGCTTTCTTT
NA TRBJ2-4 TRBV6-1 NA CASSEAGQVAKNIQYF TGTGCCAGCAGTGAAGCGGGACAAGTCGCCAAAAACATTCAGTACTTC
NA TRBJ2-3 TRBV5-1 TRBD1 CASSLVGTADTQYF TGCGCCAGCAGCCTGGTAGGGACAGCAGATACGCAGTATTTT
NA TRBJ2-3 TRBV5-6 NA CASSLSTTNHKDTQYF TGTGCCAGCAGCTTGTCCACCACTAACCACAAAGATACGCAGTATTTT
NA TRBJ2-7 TRBV4-1 TRBD1 CASSQADRDYEQYF TGCGCCAGCAGCCAAGCAGACAGGGACTACGAGCAGTACTTC
few TRBJ2-2 TRBV4-1 NA CASSQVRGNTGELFF TGCGCCAGCAGCCAAGTAAGAGGGAACACCGGGGAGCTGTTTTTT
few TRBJ2-1 TRBV10-2 NA CASKGEGGSFF TGCGCCAGCAAGGGGGAGGGGGGCTCATTCTTC